This T cell receptor (beta chain) was obtained from a study of vaccination effects on CD4 cells after COVID-19. The ViraFEST assay expanded antigen-specific CD4+ T cells with viral peptide pools before sequencing. Following culture for approximately 11 days, CD4+ T cells were isolated. Vaccinees lacked prior SARS-CoV-2 infection and tested negative for nucleocapsid antibodies. The sample holds one count of this clone. As yet, its antigen is unknown. Study-wide results and limits: The study dataset contains few convalescent patients and includes no early post-infection timepoints.

Clones were sequenced by immunoSEQ multiplex PCR, and TCRdb holds only the in-frame ones, with some missing. The sample lists 55,000 to 80,000 clones; 80% were seen once. The CDR3 loop spans 16 amino acids. The germline gives CDR1 KGHDR, CDR2 SFDVKD. The junction had 3 bases not matched to a gene; V was cut back by 3 bases and J by 1 base. The sequencing used CD4+ T cells from PBMCs cultured with SARS-CoV-2 spike peptides, collected before COVID-19 vaccination. This TCR was sampled from a human donor who received a COVID-19 vaccine. The chain recombines TRBV24-1 with TRBJ2-2; TRBD1 agrees at 8 bases. The DNA for the CDR3 is TGTGCCACCAGTGATAGGGGGACAGGGAACACCGGGGAGCTGTTTTTT. Its translation: CATSDRGTGNTGELFF.